This paragraph covers one T cell receptor beta chain sequence. As yet, its antigen is unknown. A junction end diverges from the germline sequence, so it may reflect a read error. This specimen comes from a study of type 1 and type 2 diabetes patients. Study observations and caveats: Both CD4+ and CD8+ type 2 diabetes repertoires showed significantly higher diversity than type 1.

The PCR template was genomic DNA. Amplification of the beta chain CDR3 used 30 forward and 13 reverse multiplex primers. TCRdb called the multiplex PCR reads again in MiXCR, with one record for every CDR3 protein. Seen here are 250,000 to 300,000 distinct CDR3 sequences, over 45% observed once, and the top ten hold around 13%. The receptor was derived from a man aged 18 to 29 with type 2 diabetes. The material sequenced was peripheral blood mononuclear cells (PBMCs).

In DNA form, the CDR3 reads TGTGTCATCAGTGCAGCCGGAGACAGGACCTACGAGCAGTACTTC. Encoded protein: CVISAAGDRTYEQYF. The chain is built from TRBV10-3 and TRBJ2-7; TRBD1 might be the D (6 bases). This CDR3 contains 15 residues. Per germline, CDR1 ENHRY and CDR2 SYGVKD.